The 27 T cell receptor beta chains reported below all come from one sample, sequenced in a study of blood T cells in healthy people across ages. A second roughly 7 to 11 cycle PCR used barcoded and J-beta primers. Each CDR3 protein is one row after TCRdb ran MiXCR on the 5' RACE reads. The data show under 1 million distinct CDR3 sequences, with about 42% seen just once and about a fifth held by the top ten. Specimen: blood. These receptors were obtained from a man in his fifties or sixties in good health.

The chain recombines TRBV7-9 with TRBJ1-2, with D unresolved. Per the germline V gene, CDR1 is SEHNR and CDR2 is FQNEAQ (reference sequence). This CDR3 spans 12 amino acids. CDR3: CVTGKDNYGYTF. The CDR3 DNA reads TGTGTTACGGGGAAGGACAACTATGGCTACACCTTC.

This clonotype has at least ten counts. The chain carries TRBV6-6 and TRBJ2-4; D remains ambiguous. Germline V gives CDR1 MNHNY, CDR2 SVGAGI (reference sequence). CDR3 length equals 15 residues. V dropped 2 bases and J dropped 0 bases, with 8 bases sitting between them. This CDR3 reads CASSYEDGAKNIQYF. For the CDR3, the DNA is TGTGCCAGCAGTTACGAGGACGGAGCCAAAAACATTCAGTACTTC.

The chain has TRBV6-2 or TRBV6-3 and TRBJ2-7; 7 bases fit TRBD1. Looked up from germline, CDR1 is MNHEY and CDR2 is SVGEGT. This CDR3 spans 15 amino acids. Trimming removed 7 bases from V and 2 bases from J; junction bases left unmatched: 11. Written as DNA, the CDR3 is TGTGCCAGCACCCATCGGACAGGATCTACCTACGAGCAGTACTTC. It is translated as CASTHRTGSTYEQYF.

The DNA of the CDR3 is TGCGCCAGCAGCCAAGAGCGACAGGTCAATCAGCCCCAGCATTTT. Amino acid sequence: CASSQERQVNQPQHF. The rearrangement joins TRBV4-3 to TRBJ1-5; TRBD1 might be the D (6 bases). V was pared by 0 bases and J by 3 bases, with 9 bases between. Germline V gene data show CDR1 as LGHNA and CDR2 as YSLEER. The CDR3 has 15 residues.

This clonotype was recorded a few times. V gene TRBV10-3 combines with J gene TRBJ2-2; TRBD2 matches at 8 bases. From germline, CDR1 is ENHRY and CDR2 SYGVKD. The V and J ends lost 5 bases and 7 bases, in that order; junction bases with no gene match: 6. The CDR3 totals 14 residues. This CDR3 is CAISLAGQDGELFF. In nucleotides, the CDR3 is TGTGCCATCAGTTTAGCGGGGCAAGACGGGGAGCTGTTTTTT.

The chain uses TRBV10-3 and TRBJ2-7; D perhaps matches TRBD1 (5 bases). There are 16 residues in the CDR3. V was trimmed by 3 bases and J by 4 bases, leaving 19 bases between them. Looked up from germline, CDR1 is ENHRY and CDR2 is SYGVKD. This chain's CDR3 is CAISEWQGSLIYEQYF. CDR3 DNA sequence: TGTGCCATCAGTGAATGGCAGGGAAGTTTGATTTACGAGCAGTACTTC.

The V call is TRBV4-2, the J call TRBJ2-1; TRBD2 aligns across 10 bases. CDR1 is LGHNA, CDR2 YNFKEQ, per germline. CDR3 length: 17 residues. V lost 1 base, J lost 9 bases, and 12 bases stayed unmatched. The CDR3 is CASSQGQGASGGFEQFF. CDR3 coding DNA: TGTGCCAGCAGCCAAGGTCAAGGGGCTAGCGGGGGTTTTGAGCAGTTCTTC.

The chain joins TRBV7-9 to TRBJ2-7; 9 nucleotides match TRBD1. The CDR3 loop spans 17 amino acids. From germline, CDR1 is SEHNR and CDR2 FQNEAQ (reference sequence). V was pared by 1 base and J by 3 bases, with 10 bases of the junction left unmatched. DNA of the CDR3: TGTGCCAGCAGCTTAGGTGATGCCGGGACAGGGAACTACGAGCAGTACTTC. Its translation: CASSLGDAGTGNYEQYF.

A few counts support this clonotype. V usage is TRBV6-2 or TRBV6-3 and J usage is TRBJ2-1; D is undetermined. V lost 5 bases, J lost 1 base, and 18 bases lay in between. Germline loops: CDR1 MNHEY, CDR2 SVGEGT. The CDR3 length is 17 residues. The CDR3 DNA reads TGTGCCAGCAGTGTTGGACCACTTCGCGGTTCCTACAATGAGCAGTTCTTC. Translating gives CASSVGPLRGSYNEQFF.

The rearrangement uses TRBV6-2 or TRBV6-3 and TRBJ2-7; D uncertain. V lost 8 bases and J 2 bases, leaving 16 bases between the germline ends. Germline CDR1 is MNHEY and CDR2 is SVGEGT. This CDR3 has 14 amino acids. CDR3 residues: CASSQTQAAYEQYF. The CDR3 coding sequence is TGTGCCAGCTCCCAGACGCAGGCTGCCTACGAGCAGTACTTC.

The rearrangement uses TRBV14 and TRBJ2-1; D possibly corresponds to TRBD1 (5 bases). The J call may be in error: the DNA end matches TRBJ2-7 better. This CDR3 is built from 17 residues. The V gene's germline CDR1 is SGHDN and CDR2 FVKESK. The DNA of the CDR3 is TGTGCCAGCAGCCAAGTTATGACAGTTTTCTCCTACAATGAGCAGTACTTC. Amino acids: CASSQVMTVFSYNEQYF.

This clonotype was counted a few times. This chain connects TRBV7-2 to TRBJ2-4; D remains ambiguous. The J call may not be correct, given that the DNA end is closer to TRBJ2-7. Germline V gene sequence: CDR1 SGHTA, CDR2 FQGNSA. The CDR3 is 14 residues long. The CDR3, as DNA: TGTGCCAGCAGCGTAGTTTCAGGATCCCACGAGCAGTACTTC. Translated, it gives CASSVVSGSHEQYF.

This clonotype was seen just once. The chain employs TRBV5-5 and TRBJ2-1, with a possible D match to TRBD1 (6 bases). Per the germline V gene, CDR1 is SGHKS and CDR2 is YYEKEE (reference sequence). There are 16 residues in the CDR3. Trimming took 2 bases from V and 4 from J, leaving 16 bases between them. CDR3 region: CASSFPGQSLYNEQFF. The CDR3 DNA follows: TGTGCCAGCAGCTTCCCAGGACAGTCTCTATACAATGAGCAGTTCTTC.

CDR3 sequence reads: CSAISRRGQETQYF. As DNA, the CDR3 is TGCAGTGCTATATCTAGAAGGGGGCAAGAGACCCAGTACTTC. The rearrangement joins TRBV20-1 to TRBJ2-5, with D perhaps matching TRBD1 (6 bases). Trimming removed 4 bases at V and 2 bases at J, with 14 bases between. Germline lookup yields CDR1 DFQATT and CDR2 SNEGSKA (reference sequence). CDR3 length: 14 residues.

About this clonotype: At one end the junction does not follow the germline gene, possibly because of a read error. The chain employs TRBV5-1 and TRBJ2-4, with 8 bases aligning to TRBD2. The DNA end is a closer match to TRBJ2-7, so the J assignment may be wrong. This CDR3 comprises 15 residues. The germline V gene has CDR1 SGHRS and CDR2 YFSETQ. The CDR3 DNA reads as TGCGCCGGCAGCTTGCTTAATAGCGGGGTATACGAGCAGTACTTC. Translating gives CAGSLLNSGVYEQYF.

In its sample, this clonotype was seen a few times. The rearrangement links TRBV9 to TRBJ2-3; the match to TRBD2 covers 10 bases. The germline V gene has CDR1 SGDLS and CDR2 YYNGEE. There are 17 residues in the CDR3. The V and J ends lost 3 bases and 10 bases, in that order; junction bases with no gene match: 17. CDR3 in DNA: TGTGCCAGCAGCGCCCTAGGGGGGCTAGCGGGAGATCGGGCGCAGTATTTT. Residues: CASSALGGLAGDRAQYF.

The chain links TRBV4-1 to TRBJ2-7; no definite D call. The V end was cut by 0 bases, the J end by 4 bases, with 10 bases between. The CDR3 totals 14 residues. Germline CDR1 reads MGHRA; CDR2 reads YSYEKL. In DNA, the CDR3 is TGCGCCAGCAGCCAAGATCCTCTAACGTACGAGCAGTACTTC. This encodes CASSQDPLTYEQYF.

The CDR3 protein is CASKVRRSVDTEAFF. Written as DNA, the CDR3 is TGTGCCAGCAAAGTTAGACGGAGCGTGGACACTGAAGCTTTCTTT. The chain uses TRBV2 and TRBJ1-1; D gene unclear. This CDR3 has 15 amino acids. The germline CDR1 and CDR2 sequences are SNHLY and FYNNEI. Trimming stripped 7 bases from V and 3 bases from J, with 18 bases between.

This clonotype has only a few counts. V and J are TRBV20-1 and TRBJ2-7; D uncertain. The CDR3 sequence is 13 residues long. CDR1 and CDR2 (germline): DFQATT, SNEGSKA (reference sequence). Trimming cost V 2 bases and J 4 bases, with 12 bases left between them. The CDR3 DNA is TGCAGTGCTAGATATTTGGAAGTATACGAGCAGTACTTC. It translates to CSARYLEVYEQYF.

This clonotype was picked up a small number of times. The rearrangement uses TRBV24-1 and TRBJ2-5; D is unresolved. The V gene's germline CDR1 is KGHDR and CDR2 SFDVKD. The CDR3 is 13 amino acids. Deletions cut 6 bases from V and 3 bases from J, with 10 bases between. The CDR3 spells CATSIPGKETQYF. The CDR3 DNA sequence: TGTGCCACCAGTATTCCTGGGAAAGAGACCCAGTACTTC.

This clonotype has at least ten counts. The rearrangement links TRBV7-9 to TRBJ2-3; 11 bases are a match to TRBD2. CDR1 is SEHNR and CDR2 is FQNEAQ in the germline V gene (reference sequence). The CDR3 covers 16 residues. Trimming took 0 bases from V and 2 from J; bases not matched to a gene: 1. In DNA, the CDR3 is TGTGCCAGCAGCTTAGCGACTAGCGGGGCCACAGATACGCAGTATTTT. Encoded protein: CASSLATSGATDTQYF.

The CDR3 here is CASSLRTGTNTGELFF. The CDR3 DNA reads TGCGCCAGCAGCCTAAGGACAGGAACGAACACCGGGGAGCTGTTTTTT. The chain links TRBV4-1 to TRBJ2-2; the match to TRBD1 covers 7 bases. Per germline, CDR1 MGHRA and CDR2 YSYEKL. V lost 4 bases, J lost 0 bases, and 5 bases stayed unmatched. This CDR3 has 16 residues.

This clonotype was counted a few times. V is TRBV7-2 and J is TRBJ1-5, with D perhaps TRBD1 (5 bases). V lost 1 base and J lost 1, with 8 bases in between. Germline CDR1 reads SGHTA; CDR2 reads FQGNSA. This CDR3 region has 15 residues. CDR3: CASSLGRGSNQPQHF. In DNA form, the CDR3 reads TGTGCCAGCAGCTTAGGTCGGGGGAGCAATCAGCCCCAGCATTTT. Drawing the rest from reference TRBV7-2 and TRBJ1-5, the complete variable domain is GAGVSQSPSNKVTEKGKDVELRCDPISGHTALYWYRQSLGQGLEFLIYFQGNSAPDKSGLPSDRFSAERTGGSVSTLTIQRTQQEDSAVYLCASSLGRGSNQPQHFGDGTRLSIL.

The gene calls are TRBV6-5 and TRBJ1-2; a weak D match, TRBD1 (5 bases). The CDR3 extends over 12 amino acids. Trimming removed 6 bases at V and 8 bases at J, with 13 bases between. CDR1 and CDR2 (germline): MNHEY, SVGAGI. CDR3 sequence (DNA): TGTGCCAGCAGAGGGGTTCCGGAGGGCTACACCTTC. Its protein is CASRGVPEGYTF.

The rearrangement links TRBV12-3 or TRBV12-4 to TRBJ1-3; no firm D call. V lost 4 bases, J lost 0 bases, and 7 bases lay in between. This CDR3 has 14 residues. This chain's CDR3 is CASSSVSSGNTIYF. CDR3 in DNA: TGTGCCAGCAGTTCCGTTTCCTCTGGAAACACCATATATTTT.

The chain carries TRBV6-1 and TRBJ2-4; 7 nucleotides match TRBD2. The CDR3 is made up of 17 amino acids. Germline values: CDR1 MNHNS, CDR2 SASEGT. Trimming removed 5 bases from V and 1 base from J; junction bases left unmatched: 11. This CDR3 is CASSPIDWGGAKNIQYF. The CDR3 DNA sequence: TGTGCCAGCAGTCCCATTGATTGGGGGGGGGCCAAAAACATTCAGTACTTC.

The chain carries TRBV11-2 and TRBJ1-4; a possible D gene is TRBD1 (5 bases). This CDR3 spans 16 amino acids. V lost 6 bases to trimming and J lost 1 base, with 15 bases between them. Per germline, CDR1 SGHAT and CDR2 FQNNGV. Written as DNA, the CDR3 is TGTGCCAGCAGTTTACACGCAGGACAAACTAATGAAAAACTGTTTTTT. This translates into CASSLHAGQTNEKLFF.